This paragraph covers one T cell receptor (beta chain) sequence. The missing conserved phenylalanine or tryptophan at the end of this CDR3 makes a read error likely. This entry is derived from a study of T-cell memory formation after mild COVID-19. TCRdb ran MiXCR on the 5' RACE reads and lists one entry per CDR3 protein. The table records about 57,000 distinct CDR3 sequences, 9% to 15% of them present only once. V was cut by 7 bases and J by 0 bases, with 12 bases left in between. Germline CDR1 SNHLY, CDR2 FYNNEI. The CDR3 extends over 14 amino acids. The chain joins TRBV2 to TRBJ1-1, with a tentative D call TRBD1 (5 bases). This sequence was found in a young man who had mild COVID-19 (a few samples of this study predate the infection). Cell type and time point are not known. What was sequenced was PBMCs or a T cell subset sorted from them (not recorded which). CDR3 sequence: CASKIDRLNTEAFI. The CDR3 DNA sequence: TGTGCCAGCAAAATCGACAGATTGAACACTGAAGCTTTCATT.